This is a list of T cell receptor beta chains from one sample in a study of blood T cells in healthy people across ages. TCRdb independently ran MiXCR on the 5' RACE reads; one entry per CDR3 protein. The sample records 780,000 or so distinct CDR3 sequences, approximately 53% being singletons. The specimen was blood. The source of these receptors is an elderly man in good health. Both conserved end residues are part of each CDR3. D genes are given only for firm matches.

V	D	J	CDR3
TRBV7-2	TRBD2	TRBJ2-3	CASSLGGGGRVGTDTQYF
TRBV24-1	TRBD2	TRBJ2-1	CATSDRTSGSNEQFF
TRBV3-1	NA	TRBJ1-5	CASSQGSGTRNQPQHF
TRBV13	NA	TRBJ1-1	CASSPRQGLGNTEAFF
TRBV7-9	NA	TRBJ2-1	CASSLEDRRGGQFF
TRBV6-5	NA	TRBJ1-1	CASSEGNTEAFF
TRBV7-9	NA	TRBJ2-7	CASSTPGWEQYF
TRBV21-1	NA	TRBJ1-5	CASSKEPPGGQHQPQHF
TRBV3-1	TRBD1	TRBJ1-1	CASSQTPGTAEAFF
TRBV28	NA	TRBJ1-6	CASSPSGNYNSPLHF
TRBV20-1	NA	TRBJ1-2	CSASDWAGYGYTF
TRBV6-2/TRBV6-3	NA	TRBJ2-1	CASSYSPMTPHNEQFF
TRBV12-3/TRBV12-4	NA	TRBJ2-7	CASSFGGLSSYEQYF
TRBV29-1	NA	TRBJ1-1	CSVHAPQGKLTEAFF
TRBV28	TRBD2	TRBJ2-3	CASSSGGGGKDTQYF
TRBV20-1	TRBD2	TRBJ2-5	CSGASGTGETQYF
TRBV12-3/TRBV12-4	NA	TRBJ2-3	CASSFPTGMVYF
TRBV29-1	NA	TRBJ2-7	CSVEMANTYEQYF
TRBV7-9	NA	TRBJ2-7	CASSGVKKGTYEQYF
TRBV5-1	TRBD2	TRBJ2-7	CASSLSGSVDEQYF
TRBV21-1	NA	TRBJ2-3	CASSKTGTSGTTDTQYF
TRBV10-3	NA	TRBJ2-5	CAISESMGPGETQYF
TRBV6-5	NA	TRBJ1-2	CASSYSGGTAYGYTF
TRBV20-1	NA	TRBJ1-5	CSARSDGSGNQPQHF
TRBV5-5	TRBD1	TRBJ2-5	CASSNLGTGRQYF
TRBV25-1	NA	TRBJ1-2	CASSDTQGNYGYTF
TRBV29-1	NA	TRBJ2-1	CSAITVGLRYNEQFF
TRBV5-1	NA	TRBJ2-7	CASRLQGFSSGTYEQYF
TRBV28	TRBD1	TRBJ2-7	CASTTGGKSYEQYF
TRBV6-2/TRBV6-3	NA	TRBJ2-1	CASSYGFLSNEQFF
TRBV4-1	NA	TRBJ1-5	CASSQVPDSDNQPQHF
TRBV6-2/TRBV6-3	TRBD1	TRBJ2-7	CASSLSTGVVLEQYF